The 20 T cell receptor beta chains given below trace back to one sample, sequenced in a study of T cell responses to AZD1222 COVID-19 vaccine. Sequencing was performed with immunoSEQ multiplex PCR; in TCRdb, only in-frame clones are kept and a portion is missing. The data show 30,000 to 35,000 clones, 85% to 90% seen once. Sequencing used peripheral blood, obtained 28 days after the second AZD1222 dose. These receptors were obtained from an adult who received the AZD1222 COVID-19 vaccine.

This clone showed up just once. V and J are TRBV24-1 and TRBJ1-4; possible D gene TRBD1, 5 bases. The germline gives CDR1 KGHDR, CDR2 SFDVKD. The CDR3 is made up of 18 amino acids. Trimming took 3 bases from V and 6 from J, leaving 22 bases between them. CDR3 sequence: CATSDPEGKLPVDEKLFF. CDR3 nucleotide sequence: TGTGCCACCAGTGATCCTGAGGGGAAATTGCCCGTGGATGAAAAACTGTTTTTT.

This chain links TRBV19 with TRBJ2-6, with a tentative D call TRBD2 (5 bases). Germline V gene sequence: CDR1 LNHDA, CDR2 SQIVND (reference sequence). The CDR3 extends over 15 amino acids. V was pared by 3 bases and J by 3 bases, with 9 bases between. CDR3 loop: CASSIGRGGANVLTF. The CDR3 DNA follows: TGTGCCAGTAGTATTGGCCGGGGTGGGGCCAACGTCCTGACTTTC.

The rearrangement uses TRBV7-2 and TRBJ1-1; no clear D gene. Germline CDR1 reads SGHTA; CDR2 reads FQGNSA. The V gene lost 2 bases and the J gene lost 6 bases, with 16 bases spanning the gap. This CDR3 region has 15 residues. The CDR3 here is CASSLSSLASAEAFF. The CDR3 DNA sequence: TGTGCCAGCAGCTTATCTAGCTTGGCATCCGCTGAAGCTTTCTTT.

V usage is TRBV28 and J usage is TRBJ2-7, with D perhaps TRBD2 (6 bases). CDR1 is MDHEN, CDR2 SYDVKM, per germline. This CDR3 spans 14 amino acids. The V end lost 3 bases, the J end lost 3 bases, and 12 bases lay between the germline ends. Here the CDR3 reads CASSFRGKGYEQYF. Here the CDR3 DNA reads TGTGCCAGCAGTTTCCGGGGGAAGGGCTACGAGCAGTACTTC.

Written as DNA, the CDR3 is TGCGCCAGCAGCCAAGGGACCGGTTCCACTTATGGCTACACCTTC. Encoded protein: CASSQGTGSTYGYTF. The chain employs TRBV5-1 and TRBJ1-2; D may be TRBD1 (5 bases). The germline V and J ends were trimmed by 4 bases and 5 bases, with 18 bases remaining between them. The CDR3 contains 15 residues. Per the germline V gene, CDR1 is SGHRS and CDR2 is YFSETQ.

The gene calls are TRBV28 and TRBJ2-3, with 10 nucleotides matching TRBD1. The CDR3 is 14 amino acids. The germline gives CDR1 MDHEN, CDR2 SYDVKM. V gave up 7 bases and J gave up 4 bases; unmatched junction bases: 5. Written as DNA, the CDR3 is TGTGCCAGCACGACAGGGGGCCCCGCAGATACGCAGTATTTT. Its protein is CASTTGGPADTQYF.

This chain joins TRBV24-1 and TRBJ2-1; D gene uncertain. The CDR3 is 16 amino acids. V shed 9 bases and J shed 8 bases, with 25 bases lying between them. CDR1 and CDR2 (germline): KGHDR, SFDVKD. The CDR3 region is CATGGNLGYLWDEQFF. The CDR3 bases are TGTGCCACCGGTGGTAATCTTGGCTACCTCTGGGATGAGCAGTTCTTC.

The V call is TRBV7-9, the J call TRBJ2-1; TRBD2 might be the D (7 bases). CDR1 and CDR2 (germline): SEHNR, FQNEAQ (reference sequence). Trimming cost V 2 bases and J 3 bases, with 11 bases left between them. The CDR3 is made up of 15 amino acids. CDR3 residues: CASSLLGGVYNEQFF. The CDR3 DNA follows: TGTGCCAGCAGCTTATTAGGGGGGGTCTACAATGAGCAGTTCTTC.

The chain combines TRBV5-1 with TRBJ1-1; D possibly corresponds to TRBD1 (6 bases). Germline V CDR1 and CDR2: SGHRS, YFSETQ. This CDR3 region has 16 residues. The V gene lost 0 bases and the J gene lost 8 bases, with 20 bases spanning the gap. CDR3 DNA: TGCGCCAGCAGCTTGGCCGGGCAGGGGTCAGGATTGGAAGCTTTCTTT. This sequence encodes CASSLAGQGSGLEAFF.

V is TRBV6-5 and J is TRBJ1-3; D is possibly TRBD1 (5 bases). The V gene's germline CDR1 is MNHEY and CDR2 SVGAGI. Trimming removed 4 bases at V and 0 bases at J, with 13 bases between. This CDR3 contains 16 residues. The CDR3 region has the DNA TGTGCCAGCAGTTTATCCGGACAAGGCTCTGGAAACACCATATATTTT. Encoded protein: CASSLSGQGSGNTIYF.

The chain combines TRBV6-6 with TRBJ2-3; D is tentatively TRBD1 or TRBD2 (5 bases each). Trimming shortened V by 5 bases and J by 6 bases, and 15 bases separated the two germline ends. Germline V lookup: CDR1 MNHNY, CDR2 SVGAGI (reference sequence). The CDR3 covers 14 residues. The CDR3 protein is CASSTQRWGDTQYF. CDR3 nucleotides: TGTGCCAGCAGTACCCAGCGCTGGGGGGATACGCAGTATTTT.

The chain joins TRBV7-2 to TRBJ1-1; D not resolved. The V and J ends lost 1 base and 11 bases respectively, with 11 bases between them. Germline CDR1 and CDR2: SGHTA and FQGNSA. This CDR3 contains 12 residues. CDR3 loop: CASSLGTQKAFF. DNA of the CDR3: TGTGCCAGCAGCTTAGGGACCCAGAAGGCTTTCTTT.

This sequence joins TRBV7-9 and TRBJ2-7, with D perhaps matching TRBD1 or TRBD2 (5 bases each). This CDR3 is 14 amino acids long. V lost 3 bases and J lost 4, with 13 bases in between. The germline gives CDR1 SEHNR, CDR2 FQNEAQ (reference sequence). The CDR3 loop reads CASSFGGRSYEQYF. The CDR3 coding sequence is TGTGCCAGCAGCTTTGGGGGACGGAGTTACGAGCAGTACTTC. The full variable domain, its missing parts supplied by reference TRBV7-9 and TRBJ2-7, is DTGVSQNPRHKITKRGQNVTFRCDPISEHNRLYWYRQTLGQGPEFLTYFQNEAQLEKSRLLSDRFSAERPKGSFSTLEIQRTEQGDSAMYLCASSFGGRSYEQYFGPGTRLTVT.

The rearrangement links TRBV19 to TRBJ1-4, with D possibly matching TRBD1 (6 bases). Trimming left V 4 bases short and J 8 bases short, with 17 bases between. There are 15 residues in the CDR3. CDR1 is LNHDA, CDR2 SQIVND, per germline (reference sequence). DNA of the CDR3: TGTGCCAGTAGTACTTCAGGGGTGGGGATCGAAAAACTGTTTTTT. Its translation is CASSTSGVGIEKLFF.

This chain connects TRBV29-1 to TRBJ1-1; a weak D match, TRBD1 (6 bases). The CDR3 loop spans 13 amino acids. CDR1 SQVTM and CDR2 ANQGSEA come from the germline V gene. The V end was cut by 6 bases, the J end by 4 bases, with 15 bases between. The CDR3 reads CSVADRISTEAFF. CDR3 in DNA: TGCAGCGTAGCCGACAGGATTAGCACTGAAGCTTTCTTT.

The chain couples TRBV6-5 to TRBJ2-5; D not resolved. The ends were cut back, 3 bases at V and 3 bases at J, with 11 bases in the middle. Germline assignment: CDR1 MNHEY and CDR2 SVGAGI. This CDR3 has 14 amino acids. CDR3 sequence: CASSYRPWEETQYF. CDR3 DNA sequence: TGTGCCAGCAGTTATAGACCCTGGGAAGAGACCCAGTACTTC.

The V gene is TRBV2, the J gene TRBJ1-1; D call uncertain. This CDR3 region has 16 residues. Germline assignment: CDR1 SNHLY and CDR2 FYNNEI. V dropped 3 bases and J dropped 1 base, with 15 bases sitting between them. CDR3 residues: CASSDRLTSSNTEAFF. The CDR3 nucleotides are TGTGCCAGCAGTGACCGCTTAACCAGTTCGAACACTGAAGCTTTCTTT.

The gene calls are TRBV7-8 and TRBJ1-1; TRBD1 matches at 8 bases. The V segment lost 2 bases and the J segment 2 bases; nucleotides outside the gene matches: 4. The CDR3 length is 15 residues. Germline V CDR1 and CDR2: SGHVS, FQNEAQ. Written as DNA, the CDR3 is TGTGCCAGCAGCTTATGGCAGGGGGCTAACACTGAAGCTTTCTTT. It specifies CASSLWQGANTEAFF.

The V call is TRBV30, the J call TRBJ1-2; 10 bases fit TRBD1. V lost 3 bases to trimming and J lost 6 bases; unmatched junction nucleotides: 13. The CDR3 has 16 residues. The germline gives CDR1 GTSNPN, CDR2 SVGIG (reference sequence). Here the CDR3 DNA reads TGTGCCTGGAGCGGGCTATTGGGACAGGGGAAGGATGGCTACACCTTC. This encodes CAWSGLLGQGKDGYTF.

The chain recombines TRBV5-4 with TRBJ1-1; D is unresolved. The V gene's germline CDR1 is SGHNT and CDR2 YYREEE (reference sequence). This CDR3 contains 14 residues. V lost 0 bases to trimming and J lost 4 bases, with 10 bases between them. As DNA, the CDR3 is TGTGCCAGCAGCTTGGGCAGTGAGGGCACTGAAGCTTTCTTT. Its protein product is CASSLGSEGTEAFF.